This TCR beta chain was captured by sequencing in a study of beta chain features in type 1 diabetes. The J segment lost 4 bases and the V segment lost 5 bases, leaving 7 bases of the junction unmatched. The length of the CDR3 is 14 residues. Germline V gene sequence: CDR1 SQVTM, CDR2 ANQGSEA. Expressed TCRB transcripts were sequenced because the entire RNA isolate underwent reverse transcription. Clones were sequenced by immunoSEQ multiplex PCR, and TCRdb holds only the in-frame ones, with some missing. The sample consists of a few hundred thousand clones, around 16% of them appearing once. In this sample, this clone turned up a few times.

What was sequenced was naive CD4+ T cells from blood. This receptor was taken from a woman aged 18 to 35 in good health. V gene TRBV29-1 combines with J gene TRBJ2-1; TRBD1 aligns across 8 bases. The CDR3 sequence: CSVTGQGQYNEQFF. CDR3 nucleotides: TGCAGCGTTACCGGACAGGGACAATACAATGAGCAGTTCTTC.